One sample yielded the 16 T cell receptor beta chains listed below, sequenced in a study of monozygotic twins with inflammatory bowel disease. Reanalyzing the 5' RACE reads, TCRdb keeps one entry per CDR3 protein, without DNA. Its table lists about 210,000 distinct CDR3 sequences. The sample comprised blood. These receptors were obtained from a human donor with ulcerative colitis or Crohn's disease, or a healthy co-twin of an affected twin (not recorded which).

The J gene is TRBJ1-1, the V gene TRBV5-5; TCRdb picks TRBD1, but there is no DNA to check that call. Germline V CDR1 and CDR2: SGHKS, YYEKEE (reference sequence). This CDR3 is built from 13 residues. CDR3 in amino acids: CATARGVATEAFF.

The chain joins TRBV29-1 to TRBJ1-2; no DNA is available, so the TRBD1 call from TCRdb remains unchecked. Per the germline V gene, CDR1 is SQVTM and CDR2 is ANQGSEA. There are 12 residues in the CDR3. The CDR3 is CSVLGQGDGYTF.

The chain has TRBV5-1 and TRBJ2-7. The length of the CDR3 is 11 residues. Germline V lookup: CDR1 SGHRS, CDR2 YFSETQ. The CDR3 spells CASRLANEQYF.

The J gene is TRBJ2-2, the V gene TRBV5-1; no DNA is available, so the TRBD1 call from TCRdb remains unchecked. The CDR3 totals 16 residues. Per the germline V gene, CDR1 is SGHRS and CDR2 is YFSETQ. This chain's CDR3 is CASSFGGLGNTGELFF.

V and J are TRBV7-9 and TRBJ1-2; TCRdb's D call of TRBD1 is untestable without DNA. This CDR3 spans 16 amino acids. Per the germline V gene, CDR1 is SEHNR and CDR2 is FQNEAQ (reference sequence). The CDR3 region is CASSQRDRPPGYGYTF.

The rearrangement joins TRBV5-1 to TRBJ2-2; the D call from TCRdb, TRBD1, cannot be confirmed without DNA. The CDR3 extends over 16 amino acids. From germline, CDR1 is SGHRS and CDR2 YFSETQ. CDR3 sequence reads: CASSPGQASNTGELFF.

The genes are TRBV19 and TRBJ2-3. CDR1 is LNHDA and CDR2 is SQIVND in the germline V gene (reference sequence). The CDR3 has 15 amino acids. CDR3 residues: CASSIDRAFTDTQYF.

This rearrangement joins TRBV7-9 to TRBJ1-1; without DNA, the TCRdb call of TRBD1 cannot be checked. CDR3 length: 15 residues. CDR1 and CDR2 (germline): SEHNR, FQNEAQ (reference sequence). The CDR3 reads CASSPPGQGNTEAFF.

The V gene is TRBV4-1, the J gene TRBJ2-1; the TCRdb D gene call, TRBD2, has no DNA to confirm it. The CDR3 has 16 amino acids. CDR1 is MGHRA, CDR2 YSYEKL, per germline. This CDR3 is CASSQTPSGGNNEQFF.

V and J are TRBV5-1 and TRBJ1-3; checking the TCRdb D call of TRBD1 is not possible without DNA. Germline V gene data show CDR1 as SGHRS and CDR2 as YFSETQ. The CDR3 is 17 amino acids. The CDR3 reads CASSLGATGGAGNTIYF.

The J gene is TRBJ2-1, the V gene TRBV7-6; TCRdb's D call, TRBD1, is unchecked because there is no DNA. CDR1 and CDR2 from the germline V gene are SGHVS and FNYEAQ. The CDR3 is made up of 15 amino acids. CDR3: CASSGRGGRFDEQFF.

The chain is built from TRBV7-6 and TRBJ2-7; TCRdb gives TRBD2 as the D gene, but with no DNA this cannot be confirmed. Germline V CDR1 and CDR2: SGHVS, FNYEAQ. There are 17 residues in the CDR3. CDR3 residues: CASSLEVGPTSSYEQYF.

CDR3: CASSISSRVNEQFF. The chain uses TRBV12-3 or TRBV12-4 and TRBJ2-1; as DNA is missing, the TRBD2 call by TCRdb cannot be tested. The CDR3 runs to 14 residues.

The CDR3 sequence: CASISLRRAYEQYF. The rearrangement links TRBV5-8 to TRBJ2-7; TCRdb calls TRBD2, which cannot be checked without DNA. This CDR3 comprises 14 residues. Germline CDR1 reads SGHTS; CDR2 reads YDEGEE.

This chain joins TRBV2 and TRBJ1-6. Germline V CDR1 and CDR2: SNHLY, FYNNEI. This CDR3 region has 14 residues. This CDR3 is CASSPGRENSPLHF.

The chain employs TRBV19 and TRBJ1-2; absent DNA, TCRdb's TRBD1 call cannot be checked. CDR1 LNHDA and CDR2 SQIVND come from the germline V gene (reference sequence). The CDR3 totals 15 residues. The CDR3 region is CASSISQGQGYGYTF.